Described below is a single T cell receptor (beta chain) sequence and its context. Some clones are missing from TCRdb's copy, which holds only in-frame ones; the method was immunoSEQ multiplex PCR. This table has 55,000 to 85,000 clones, 95% to 97% appearing once. This sample was taken from a study of technical replicates of blood from a handful of donors. The CDR3 covers 15 residues. The germline V and J ends were trimmed by 2 bases and 5 bases, with 15 bases remaining between them. CDR1 and CDR2 from the germline V gene are SEHNR and FQNEAQ (reference sequence). This rearrangement joins TRBV7-9 to TRBJ1-1; D may be TRBD1 (6 bases). This TCR derives from a human donor in good health. Material for sequencing was T cells isolated from PBMCs. Written as DNA, the CDR3 is TGTGCCAGCAGCTTAAAGGGGGTTGGAGGAACTGAAGCTTTCTTT. This gives the protein CASSLKGVGGTEAFF.